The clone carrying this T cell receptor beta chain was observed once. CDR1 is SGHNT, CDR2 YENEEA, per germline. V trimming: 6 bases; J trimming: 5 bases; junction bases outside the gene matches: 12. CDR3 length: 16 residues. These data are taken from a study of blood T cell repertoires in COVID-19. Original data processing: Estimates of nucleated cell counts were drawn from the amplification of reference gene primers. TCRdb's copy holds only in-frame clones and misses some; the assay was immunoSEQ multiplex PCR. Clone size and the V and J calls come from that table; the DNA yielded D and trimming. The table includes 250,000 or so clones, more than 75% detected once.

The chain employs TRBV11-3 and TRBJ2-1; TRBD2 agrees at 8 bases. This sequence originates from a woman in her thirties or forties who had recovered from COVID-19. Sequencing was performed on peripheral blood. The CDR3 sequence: CASSRYGGVPNNEQFF. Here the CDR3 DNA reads TGTGCCAGCAGTCGGTACGGGGGGGTTCCAAACAATGAGCAGTTCTTC.